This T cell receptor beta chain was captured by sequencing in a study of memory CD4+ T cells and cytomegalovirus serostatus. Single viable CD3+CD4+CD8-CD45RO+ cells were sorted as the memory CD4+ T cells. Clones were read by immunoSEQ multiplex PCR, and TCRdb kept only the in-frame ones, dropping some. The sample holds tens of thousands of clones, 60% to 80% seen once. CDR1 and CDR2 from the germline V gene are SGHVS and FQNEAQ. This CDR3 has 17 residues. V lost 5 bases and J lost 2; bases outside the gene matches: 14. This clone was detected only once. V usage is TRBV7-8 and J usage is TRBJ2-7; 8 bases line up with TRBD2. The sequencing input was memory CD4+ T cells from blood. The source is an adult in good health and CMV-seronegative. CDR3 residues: CASSPGPRAGETYEQYF. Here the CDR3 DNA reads TGTGCCAGCAGCCCCGGCCCGAGAGCGGGGGAAACCTACGAGCAGTACTTC.